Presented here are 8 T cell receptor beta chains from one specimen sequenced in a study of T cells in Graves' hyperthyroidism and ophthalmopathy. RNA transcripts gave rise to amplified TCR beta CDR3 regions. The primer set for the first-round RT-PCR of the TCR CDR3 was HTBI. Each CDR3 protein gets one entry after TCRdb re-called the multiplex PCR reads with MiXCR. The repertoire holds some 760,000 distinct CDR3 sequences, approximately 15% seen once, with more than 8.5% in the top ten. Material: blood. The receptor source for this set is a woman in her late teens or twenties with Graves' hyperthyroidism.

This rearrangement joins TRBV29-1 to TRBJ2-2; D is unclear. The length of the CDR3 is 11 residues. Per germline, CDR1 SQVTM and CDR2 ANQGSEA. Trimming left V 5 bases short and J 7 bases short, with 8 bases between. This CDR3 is CSVRHGGELFF. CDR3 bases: TGCAGCGTTCGCCACGGCGGGGAGCTGTTTTTT.

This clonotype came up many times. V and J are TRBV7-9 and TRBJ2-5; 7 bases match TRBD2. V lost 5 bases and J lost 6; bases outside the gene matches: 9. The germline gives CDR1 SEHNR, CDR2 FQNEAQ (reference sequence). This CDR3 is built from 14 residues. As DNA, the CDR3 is TGTGCCAGCAGCGGGACTAAAACTGGGAAGACCCAGTACTTC. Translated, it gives CASSGTKTGKTQYF.

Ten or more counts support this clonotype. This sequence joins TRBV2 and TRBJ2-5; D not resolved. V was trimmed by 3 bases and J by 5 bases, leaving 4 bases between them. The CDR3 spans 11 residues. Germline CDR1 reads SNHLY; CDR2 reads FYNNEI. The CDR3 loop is CASSDTETQYF. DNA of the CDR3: TGTGCCAGCAGTGATACGGAGACCCAGTACTTC.

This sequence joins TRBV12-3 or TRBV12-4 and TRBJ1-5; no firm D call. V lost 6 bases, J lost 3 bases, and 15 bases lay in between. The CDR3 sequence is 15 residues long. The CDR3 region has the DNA TGTGCCAGCAGGAACCTCCGCCGGATCAATCAGCCCCAGCATTTT. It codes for CASRNLRRINQPQHF.

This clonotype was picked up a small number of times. The chain's CDR3 is CAWSRGGVNTIYF. The CDR3 DNA reads TGTGCCTGGAGCCGGGGGGGGGTGAACACCATATATTTT. This chain links TRBV30 with TRBJ1-3; D possibly corresponds to TRBD1 (5 bases). CDR1 is GTSNPN and CDR2 is SVGIG in the germline V gene (reference sequence). V was trimmed by 3 bases and J by 7 bases, leaving 13 bases between them. The CDR3 runs 13 residues.

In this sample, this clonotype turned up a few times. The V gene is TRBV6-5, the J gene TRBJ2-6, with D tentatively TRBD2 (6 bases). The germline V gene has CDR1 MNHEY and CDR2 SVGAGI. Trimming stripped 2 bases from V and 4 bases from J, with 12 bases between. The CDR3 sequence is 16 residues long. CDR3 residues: CASSYARGSGANVLTF. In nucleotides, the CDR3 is TGTGCCAGCAGTTACGCCCGGGGGTCCGGGGCCAACGTCCTGACTTTC.

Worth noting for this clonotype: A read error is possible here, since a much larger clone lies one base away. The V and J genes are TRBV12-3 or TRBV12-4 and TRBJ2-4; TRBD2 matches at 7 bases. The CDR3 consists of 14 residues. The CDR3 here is CVSSLGRGMNIQYF. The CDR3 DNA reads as TGTGTCAGCAGTTTAGGGAGGGGTATGAACATTCAGTACTTC.

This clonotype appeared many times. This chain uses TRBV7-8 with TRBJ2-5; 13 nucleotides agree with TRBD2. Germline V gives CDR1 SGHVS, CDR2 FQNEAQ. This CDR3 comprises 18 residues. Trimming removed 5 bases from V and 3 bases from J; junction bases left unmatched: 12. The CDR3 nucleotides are TGTGCCAGCAGCAAACCGGGACTAGCGGGAACCATCGAAGAGACCCAGTACTTC. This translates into CASSKPGLAGTIEETQYF.